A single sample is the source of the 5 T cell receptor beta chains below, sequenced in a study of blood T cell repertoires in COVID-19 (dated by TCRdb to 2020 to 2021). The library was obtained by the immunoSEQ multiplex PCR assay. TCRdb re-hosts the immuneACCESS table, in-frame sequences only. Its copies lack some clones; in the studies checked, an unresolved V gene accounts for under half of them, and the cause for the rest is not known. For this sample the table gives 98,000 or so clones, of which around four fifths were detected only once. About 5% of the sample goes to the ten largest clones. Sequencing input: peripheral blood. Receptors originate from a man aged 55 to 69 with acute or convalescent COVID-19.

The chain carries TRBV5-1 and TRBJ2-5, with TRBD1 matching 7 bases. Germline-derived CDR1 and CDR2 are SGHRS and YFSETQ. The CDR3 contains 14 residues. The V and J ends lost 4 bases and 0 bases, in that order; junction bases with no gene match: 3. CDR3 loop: CASSIQGHQETQYF. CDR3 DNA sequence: TGCGCCAGCAGCATACAGGGGCACCAAGAGACCCAGTACTTC. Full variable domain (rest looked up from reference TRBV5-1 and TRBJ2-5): KAGVTQTPRYLIKTRGQQVTLSCSPISGHRSVSWYQQTPGQGLQFLFEYFSETQRNKGNFPGRFSGRQFSNSRSEMNVSTLELGDSALYLCASSIQGHQETQYFGPGTRLLVL.

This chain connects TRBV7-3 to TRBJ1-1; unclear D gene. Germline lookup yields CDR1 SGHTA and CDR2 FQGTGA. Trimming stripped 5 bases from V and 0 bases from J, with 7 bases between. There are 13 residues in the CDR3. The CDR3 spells CASSPQMNTEAFF. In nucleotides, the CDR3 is TGTGCCAGCAGCCCCCAGATGAACACTGAAGCTTTCTTT.

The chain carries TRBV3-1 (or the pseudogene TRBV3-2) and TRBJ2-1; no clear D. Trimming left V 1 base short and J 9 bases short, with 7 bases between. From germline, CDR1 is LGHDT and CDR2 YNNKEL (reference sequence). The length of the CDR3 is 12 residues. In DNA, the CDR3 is TGTGCCAGCAGCCAAGTAAGCTCTGAGCAGTTCTTC. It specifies CASSQVSSEQFF.

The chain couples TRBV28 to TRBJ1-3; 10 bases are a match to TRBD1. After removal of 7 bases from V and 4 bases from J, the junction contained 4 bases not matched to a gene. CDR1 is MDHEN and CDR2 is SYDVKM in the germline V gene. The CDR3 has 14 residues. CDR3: CASILTGGGNTIYF. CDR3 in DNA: TGTGCCAGCATTCTGACAGGGGGCGGAAACACCATATATTTT.

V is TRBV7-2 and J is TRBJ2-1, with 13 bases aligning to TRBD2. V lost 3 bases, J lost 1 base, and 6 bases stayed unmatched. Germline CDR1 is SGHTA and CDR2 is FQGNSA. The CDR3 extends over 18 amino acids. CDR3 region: CASSLGLAGSGSYNEQFF. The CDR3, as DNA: TGTGCCAGCAGCTTGGGACTAGCGGGGTCTGGGTCCTACAATGAGCAGTTCTTC.